One and the same sample provided the 14 T cell receptor beta chains below, sequenced in a study of regulatory T cells in long-lasting Graves disease. Stated time point: persistent/refractory GD, antithyroid drugs over 5 years with positive TRAb. Preparation of the TCR library used RNA extracted from PBMCs. Arm-PCR of CDR3 regions and iRepertoire HTBI primers were the basis on which TCR beta libraries were built. Via MiXCR, TCRdb re-called the multiplex PCR reads, giving one row per CDR3 protein. The data hold under 450,000 distinct CDR3 sequences, with 20% to 25% observed a single time. The material was peripheral blood mononuclear cells (PBMCs), obtained when the disease was refractory, from a patient treated with antithyroid drugs. The receptors were gathered from a female donor with Graves disease.

A few counts support this clonotype. The V gene is TRBV18, the J gene TRBJ2-7, with no clear D. The CDR3 is 15 residues long. V was shortened by 3 bases and J by 4 bases, with 16 bases between the two germline ends. The V gene's germline CDR1 is KGHSH and CDR2 LQKENI. The CDR3 nucleotides read TGTGCCAGCTCACCTCAGGATACAGCTAATTACGAGCAGTACTTC. Its translation: CASSPQDTANYEQYF. The entire variable domain, with the rest obtained from reference TRBV18 and TRBJ2-7, is as follows: NAGVMQNPRHLVRRRGQEARLRCSPMKGHSHVYWYRQLPEEGLKFMVYLQKENIIDESGMPKERFSAEFPKEGPSILRIQQVVRGDSAAYFCASSPQDTANYEQYFGPGTRLTVT.

The V and J genes are TRBV20-1 and TRBJ2-1; TRBD2 matches at 10 bases. Germline V gene data show CDR1 as DFQATT and CDR2 as SNEGSKA (reference sequence). V was clipped by 5 bases and J by 8 bases; unmatched bases: 12. The CDR3 is made up of 15 amino acids. The CDR3 spells CSALKLAGGADEQFF. The CDR3 DNA reads as TGCAGTGCTCTCAAGTTAGCGGGAGGAGCTGATGAGCAGTTCTTC.

The chain couples TRBV5-5 to TRBJ2-5; unclear D gene. The CDR3 runs to 12 residues. With 5 bases removed from V and 3 bases from J, the gap between germline ends came to 8 bases. Germline lookup yields CDR1 SGHKS and CDR2 YYEKEE (reference sequence). CDR3 sequence: CASRINEETQYF. CDR3 nucleotide sequence: TGTGCCAGCAGAATCAATGAAGAGACCCAGTACTTC.

The CDR3 DNA reads TGTGCCACCAGTGATTTGAATACGGACAGGGGTGTAGTCCACGAGCAGTACTTC. It specifies CATSDLNTDRGVVHEQYF. V is TRBV24-1 and J is TRBJ2-7; TRBD1 matches at 9 bases. The V gene end was trimmed by 0 bases and the J gene end by 5 bases; junction bases not matched to a gene: 13. Germline CDR1 and CDR2: KGHDR and SFDVKD. The CDR3 consists of 18 residues.

This clonotype was detected many times. V and J are TRBV7-3 and TRBJ2-7, with 8 bases matching TRBD2. The CDR3 is made up of 16 amino acids. The V and J ends lost 5 bases and 4 bases, in that order; junction bases with no gene match: 13. Germline CDR1 is SGHTA and CDR2 is FQGTGA. The CDR3 is CASSPGGGQGFYEQYF. The CDR3, as DNA: TGTGCCAGCAGCCCGGGCGGGGGGCAGGGTTTTTACGAGCAGTACTTC.

The table lists this clonotype with a few counts. J is TRBJ2-7 and V is TRBV19; D is undetermined. CDR1 LNHDA and CDR2 SQIVND come from the germline V gene (reference sequence). The germline V and J ends were trimmed by 11 bases and 4 bases, with 21 bases remaining between them. This CDR3 region has 14 residues. This chain's CDR3 is CAASDTGPSYEQYF. CDR3 nucleotides: TGTGCCGCCAGCGACACCGGGCCGTCGTACGAGCAGTACTTC.

The CDR3 is CASKAGSTNYGYTF. The CDR3 nucleotides read TGTGCCAGTAAGGCAGGGAGTACTAACTATGGCTACACCTTC. The V call is TRBV19, the J call TRBJ1-2; the D gene is possibly TRBD1 (5 bases). Between the trimmed V and J ends, which lost 7 bases and 0 bases, there was a span of 12 bases. The CDR3 has 14 residues. Germline V gives CDR1 LNHDA, CDR2 SQIVND (reference sequence).

In this sample, this clonotype turned up many times. The chain links TRBV20-1 to TRBJ2-7; D ambiguous. Germline CDR1 is DFQATT and CDR2 is SNEGSKA (reference sequence). V was cut by 1 base and J by 2 bases, with 6 bases left in between. The CDR3 is made up of 12 amino acids. The CDR3 bases are TGCAGTGCTAGAGTAGACGCCTACGAGCAGTACTTC. It is translated as CSARVDAYEQYF.

This clonotype came up once. A much more abundant neighbour one base away suggests this may be a read error. The chain is built from TRBV12-3 or TRBV12-4 and TRBJ1-1, with 8 bases fitting TRBD1. V shed 5 bases, J shed 11 bases, and the junction held 13 bases outside the gene matches. The CDR3 extends over 14 amino acids. CDR3 DNA sequence: TGTGCCAGCAGTCTGGGGACAGGAGGTAGAATGGCTTTCTTT. Translation: CASSLGTGGRMAFF.

The V gene is TRBV7-2, the J gene TRBJ1-2, with 7 bases identical to TRBD1. The CDR3 covers 15 residues. Germline CDR1 SGHTA, CDR2 FQGNSA. V lost 5 bases and J lost 3; bases outside the gene matches: 9. CDR3 amino acids: CASSPWDSLYYGYTF. The CDR3 coding sequence is TGTGCCAGCAGCCCCTGGGACAGCCTTTACTATGGCTACACCTTC.

The chain uses TRBV2 and TRBJ1-4, with a weak D call TRBD1 (5 bases). CDR1 is SNHLY, CDR2 FYNNEI, per germline. Trimming pared 6 bases from V and 0 bases from J, leaving 11 bases between. This CDR3 region has 15 residues. This CDR3 is CASSHRQSTNEKLFF. The CDR3 DNA reads TGTGCCAGCAGCCACCGACAGTCAACTAATGAAAAACTGTTTTTT.

This clonotype was counted at least ten times. J is TRBJ1-2 and V is TRBV2, with D hard to call. This CDR3 spans 15 amino acids. CDR1 is SNHLY, CDR2 FYNNEI, per germline. The V and J ends lost 2 bases and 4 bases respectively, with 14 bases between them. The CDR3 loop reads CASSENVGFSYGYTF. The CDR3 bases are TGTGCCAGCAGTGAAAATGTGGGATTTAGCTATGGCTACACCTTC.

The chain carries TRBV6-5 and TRBJ2-2; D may match TRBD1 or TRBD2 (6 bases each). The CDR3 has 16 residues. The V end was cut by 2 bases, the J end by 1 base, with 11 bases between. From germline, CDR1 is MNHEY and CDR2 SVGAGI. The CDR3 region is CASSYEGGQNTGELFF. Here the CDR3 DNA reads TGTGCCAGCAGTTACGAGGGGGGCCAGAACACCGGGGAGCTGTTTTTT.

The rearrangement links TRBV10-3 to TRBJ2-7; TRBD1 aligns across 7 bases. The CDR3 totals 16 residues. Germline-derived CDR1 and CDR2 are ENHRY and SYGVKD. V was pared by 3 bases and J by 3 bases, with 11 bases of the junction left unmatched. CDR3 nucleotide sequence: TGTGCCATCAGTGACCCCCCACCGGGACAGAACTACGAGCAGTACTTC. Amino acid sequence: CAISDPPPGQNYEQYF.